One and the same sample provided the 29 T cell receptor beta chains below, sequenced in a study of T cells in Graves' hyperthyroidism and ophthalmopathy. What was amplified from RNA transcripts were TCR beta CDR3 regions. RT-PCR in the first round (using the HTBI primer set) targeted the TCR CDR3. TCRdb re-called the multiplex PCR reads with MiXCR, one entry per CDR3 protein. Found here are around 720,000 distinct CDR3 sequences, approximately 36% of them singletons; the top ten hold less than 40%. Sequencing was performed on blood. These receptors were collected from a woman aged 40 to 50 with Graves' hyperthyroidism.

This clonotype was found a few times. The chain recombines TRBV10-1 with TRBJ2-2, with 7 bases identical to TRBD2. V shed 0 bases, J shed 3 bases, and the junction held 1 base outside the gene matches. Germline V gene lookup returns CDR1 WNHNN and CDR2 SYGVQD (reference sequence). This CDR3 has 15 residues. CDR3 in DNA: TGCGCCAGCAGTGAGTCGGGGGGGTACACCGGGGAGCTGTTTTTT. Translated: CASSESGGYTGELFF.

Remarks on this clonotype: A much larger clone lies a single base off, so this may be a read error. The chain carries TRBV9 and TRBJ2-2; no reliable D call. This CDR3 region has 14 residues. CDR1 is SGDLS and CDR2 is YYNGEE in the germline V gene. V lost 0 bases and J 2 bases, leaving 5 bases between the germline ends. DNA of the CDR3: TGTGCCAGCAGCGTAGCCTACAACACCGGGGAGCTGTTTTTT. Translating it yields CASSVAYNTGELFF. Based on the CDR3 plus reference TRBV9 and TRBJ2-2, the full variable domain is DSGVTQTPKHLITATGQRVTLRCSPRSGDLSVYWYQQSLDQGLQFLIQYYNGEERAKGNILERFSAQQFPDLHSELNLSSLELGDSALYFCASSVAYNTGELFFGEGSRLTVL.

V and J are TRBV19 and TRBJ2-7; D might be TRBD1 (5 bases). Trimming took 1 base from V and 2 from J, leaving 9 bases between them. The germline V gene has CDR1 LNHDA and CDR2 SQIVND (reference sequence). The CDR3 extends over 14 amino acids. The CDR3 bases are TGTGCCAGTAGTATAGGACAGCTTGCCTACGAGCAGTACTTC. This sequence encodes CASSIGQLAYEQYF. Drawing the rest from reference TRBV19 and TRBJ2-7, the complete variable domain is DGGITQSPKYLFRKEGQNVTLSCEQNLNHDAMYWYRQDPGQGLRLIYYSQIVNDFQKGDIAEGYSVSREKKESFPLTVTSAQKNPTAFYLCASSIGQLAYEQYFGPGTRLTVT.

The chain carries TRBV10-2 and TRBJ1-5; D unclear. This CDR3 region has 12 residues. Deletions cut 2 bases from V and 11 bases from J, with 10 bases between. Germline-derived CDR1 and CDR2 are WSHSY and SAAADI. The CDR3 coding sequence is TGCGCCAGCAGTGAGGTTGGAGAGACCCAGCATTTT. This sequence encodes CASSEVGETQHF.

V and J are TRBV11-2 and TRBJ1-2; TRBD1 is a possible D gene (6 bases). Germline V CDR1 and CDR2: SGHAT, FQNNGV. This CDR3 has 15 amino acids. Trimming removed 5 bases from V and 7 bases from J, with 20 bases in between. The CDR3 region has the DNA TGTGCCAGCAGCCCCGTCGGGGGGCACATCGGTGGCTACACCTTC. Translated: CASSPVGGHIGGYTF.

The chain is built from TRBV5-5 and TRBJ2-2; D gene uncertain. This CDR3 is built from 15 residues. Germline V gene sequence: CDR1 SGHKS, CDR2 YYEKEE (reference sequence). The V end was cut by 0 bases, the J end by 6 bases, with 12 bases between. CDR3 amino acids: CASSLEALPSGELFF. The CDR3 DNA is TGTGCCAGCAGCTTGGAGGCCCTCCCGTCCGGGGAGCTGTTTTTT.

The V and J genes are TRBV10-3 and TRBJ2-7, with 10 nucleotides matching TRBD2. The CDR3 length is 14 residues. V lost 11 bases to trimming and J lost 6 bases; unmatched junction nucleotides: 13. Germline assignment: CDR1 ENHRY and CDR2 SYGVKD. The CDR3 sequence is CAAWGSGRLGEQYF. The CDR3 DNA sequence: TGTGCCGCTTGGGGTAGCGGGAGGCTCGGCGAGCAGTACTTC.

The chain joins TRBV9 to TRBJ2-5; D may be TRBD1 (5 bases). Germline assignment: CDR1 SGDLS and CDR2 YYNGEE. The CDR3 is 15 amino acids. Trimming took 1 base from V and 5 from J, leaving 15 bases between them. CDR3 DNA: TGTGCCAGCAGCGTACGACACTCCCCAGGGGAGACCCAGTACTTC. It translates to CASSVRHSPGETQYF.

The chain has TRBV12-3 or TRBV12-4 and TRBJ1-6; TRBD1 matches at 8 bases. The CDR3 is 15 residues long. Germline trimming cut 6 bases from V and 8 bases from J; bases unmatched to any gene: 9. The CDR3 sequence is CASRRQGTYHSPLHF. CDR3 nucleotide sequence: TGTGCCAGCAGGCGACAGGGGACTTATCATTCACCCCTCCACTTT.

This clonotype came up many times. The chain couples TRBV12-3 or TRBV12-4 to TRBJ2-5; D remains unclear. The length of the CDR3 is 14 residues. The germline V and J ends were trimmed by 6 bases and 5 bases, with 16 bases remaining between them. The CDR3 DNA is TGTGCCAGCAGGCACCAGGTTTCCGGGGAGACCCAGTACTTC. This sequence encodes CASRHQVSGETQYF.

The table lists this clonotype with many counts. V gene TRBV25-1 combines with J gene TRBJ1-2; 8 bases agree with TRBD1. Germline V lookup: CDR1 MGHDK, CDR2 SYGVNS. The CDR3 extends over 15 amino acids. The V segment lost 1 base and the J segment 4 bases; nucleotides outside the gene matches: 5. CDR3 sequence reads: CASSEWGTGAYGYTF. The CDR3, as DNA: TGTGCCAGCAGTGAATGGGGGACAGGTGCCTATGGCTACACCTTC.

About this clonotype itself: One end of the junction does not line up with germline, which may come from a read error. The CDR3 sequence is CASSVPDSMRQPQHF. Here the CDR3 DNA reads TGCGCCAGCAGCGTTCCAGACAGTATGAGGCAGCCCCAGCATTTT. The chain links TRBV5-5 to TRBJ1-5, with D tentatively TRBD1 (5 bases). This CDR3 has 15 amino acids. Germline CDR1 and CDR2: SGHKS and YYEKEE (reference sequence).

The chain joins TRBV7-2 to TRBJ2-5, with 7 bases that match TRBD2. The junction had 17 bases not matched to a gene; V was cut back by 5 bases and J by 5 bases. The CDR3 contains 17 residues. CDR1 is SGHTA, CDR2 FQGNSA, per germline. The CDR3 protein is CASSPDPWGGFQETQYF. The CDR3 DNA reads TGTGCCAGCAGCCCCGACCCCTGGGGGGGATTTCAGGAGACCCAGTACTTC.

The rearrangement links TRBV5-5 to TRBJ2-5; TRBD2 might be the D (6 bases). This CDR3 has 18 amino acids. CDR1 is SGHKS, CDR2 YYEKEE, per germline (reference sequence). The ends were cut back, 0 bases at V and 1 base at J, with 19 bases in the middle. The CDR3 DNA reads as TGTGCCAGCAGCTTGGGTCAGGGAGGATCACGGTTCCAAGAGACCCAGTACTTC. This sequence encodes CASSLGQGGSRFQETQYF. Looking up the rest from reference TRBV5-5 and TRBJ2-5 gives the full variable domain: DAGVTQSPTHLIKTRGQQVTLRCSPISGHKSVSWYQQVLGQGPQFIFQYYEKEERGRGNFPDRFSARQFPNYSSELNVNALLLGDSALYLCASSLGQGGSRFQETQYFGPGTRLLVL.

This clonotype has a handful of counts. The chain links TRBV4-3 to TRBJ1-2; tentatively, D is TRBD1 (5 bases). Germline CDR1 reads LGHNA; CDR2 reads YSLEER. The CDR3 runs 17 residues. The V end was cut by 3 bases, the J end by 8 bases, with 25 bases between. This chain's CDR3 is CASSHGMGGDPRRGYTF. The CDR3 DNA sequence: TGCGCCAGCAGCCATGGGATGGGGGGGGACCCCAGGAGAGGCTACACCTTC.

The genes are TRBV7-9 and TRBJ1-4, with D perhaps TRBD1 (5 bases). This CDR3 is built from 13 residues. From germline, CDR1 is SEHNR and CDR2 FQNEAQ (reference sequence). V was trimmed by 8 bases and J by 7 bases, leaving 14 bases between them. CDR3 residues: CASAGAWGEKLFF. CDR3 DNA: TGTGCCAGCGCCGGGGCCTGGGGTGAAAAACTGTTTTTT.

The sample holds many counts of this clonotype. The V call is TRBV10-3, the J call TRBJ2-5; 7 bases are a match to TRBD1. The CDR3 runs 13 residues. J was trimmed by 6 bases and V by 3 bases; bases with no gene match: 4. Germline V CDR1 and CDR2: ENHRY, SYGVKD. The DNA of the CDR3 is TGTGCCATCAGTGACTCGACAGGGAAGACCCAGTACTTC. Amino acids: CAISDSTGKTQYF.

The genes are TRBV7-9 and TRBJ1-2, with 10 positions matching TRBD1. The CDR3 totals 16 residues. With 5 bases clipped from V and 3 bases from J, the junction kept 9 bases outside the gene matches. The germline gives CDR1 SEHNR, CDR2 FQNEAQ (reference sequence). The CDR3 DNA reads as TGTGCCAGCAGCCCTACCGGGACAGGGGTTGACTATGGCTACACCTTC. Protein: CASSPTGTGVDYGYTF.

CDR3 amino acids: CASSSVGQIYGYTF. CDR3 nucleotide sequence: TGTGCCAGCAGCTCGGTTGGACAGATCTATGGCTACACCTTC. J is TRBJ1-2 and V is TRBV7-9, with D tentatively TRBD1 (6 bases). The CDR3 spans 14 residues. Germline V gene lookup returns CDR1 SEHNR and CDR2 FQNEAQ (reference sequence). The V end lost 4 bases, the J end lost 4 bases, and 13 bases lay between the germline ends. Using reference TRBV7-9 and TRBJ1-2 for the parts outside the CDR3, the full variable domain is DTGVSQNPRHKITKRGQNVTFRCDPISEHNRLYWYRQTLGQGPEFLTYFQNEAQLEKSRLLSDRFSAERPKGSFSTLEIQRTEQGDSAMYLCASSSVGQIYGYTFGSGTRLTVV.

The chain combines TRBV12-3 or TRBV12-4 with TRBJ2-7; D is perhaps TRBD1 or TRBD2 (7 bases each). This CDR3 comprises 15 residues. V lost 5 bases and J 7 bases, leaving 21 bases between the germline ends. The CDR3 sequence: CASSRQGIAGGEQYF. CDR3 DNA sequence: TGTGCCAGCAGTAGACAGGGAATAGCGGGTGGTGAGCAGTACTTC.

The sample holds one count of this clonotype. The CDR3 spells CSAPLGWAGKETQYF. In nucleotides, the CDR3 is TGCAGTGCTCCCTTGGGTTGGGCGGGGAAAGAGACCCAGTACTTC. The chain joins TRBV20-1 to TRBJ2-5; tentative D call: TRBD2 (6 bases). The CDR3 runs to 15 residues. Germline values: CDR1 DFQATT, CDR2 SNEGSKA (reference sequence). V was pared by 5 bases and J by 3 bases, with 19 bases between.

The sample holds many counts of this clonotype. The chain links TRBV10-1 to TRBJ1-1; TRBD1 is a possible D gene (5 bases). The CDR3 runs to 14 residues. Germline V lookup: CDR1 WNHNN, CDR2 SYGVQD (reference sequence). The V and J ends lost 5 bases and 6 bases respectively, with 16 bases between them. CDR3 sequence: CASSPGMWGAEAFF. Written as DNA, the CDR3 is TGCGCCAGCAGTCCGGGCATGTGGGGCGCTGAAGCTTTCTTT.

V and J are TRBV6-5 and TRBJ1-1, with D possibly being TRBD1 (6 bases). This CDR3 is 15 amino acids long. Per the germline V gene, CDR1 is MNHEY and CDR2 is SVGAGI. Trimming took off 7 bases at V and 0 bases at J, with 15 bases between the two ends. The CDR3 nucleotides are TGTGCCAGCACGTCTATTGGACAGATGAACACTGAAGCTTTCTTT. This gives the protein CASTSIGQMNTEAFF.

Only a few counts were recorded for this clonotype. V and J are TRBV10-1 and TRBJ2-2, with 8 bases that match TRBD1. In germline, CDR1 is WNHNN, CDR2 SYGVQD (reference sequence). The CDR3 spans 18 residues. V lost 4 bases to trimming and J lost 6 bases; unmatched junction nucleotides: 16. This chain's CDR3 is CASSGRPPGQVDPGELFF. The DNA of the CDR3 is TGCGCCAGCAGTGGGAGACCTCCGGGACAGGTGGACCCCGGGGAGCTGTTTTTT.

For this clonotype: A much larger clone lies one base from this, so it may be a read error. The chain employs TRBV7-8 and TRBJ1-2, with no clear D. CDR1 is SGHVS and CDR2 is FQNEAQ in the germline V gene. The CDR3 is 16 residues long. The CDR3 loop is CASSLRHHSTNYGCTF. In nucleotides, the CDR3 is TGTGCCAGCAGCTTACGCCACCACTCCACTAACTATGGCTGCACCTTC.

V usage is TRBV10-3 and J usage is TRBJ1-5; D unresolved. The CDR3 spans 13 residues. Trimming took off 10 bases at V and 5 bases at J, with 15 bases between the two ends. The germline CDR1 and CDR2 sequences are ENHRY and SYGVKD. The CDR3 sequence: CASSLDTDQPQHF. CDR3 bases: TGTGCCAGCTCACTTGACACCGATCAGCCCCAGCATTTT.

This clonotype was seen many times. CDR3 in amino acids: CATSDSFTRANYGYTF. The CDR3 bases are TGTGCCACCAGTGATTCCTTCACCCGGGCTAACTATGGCTACACCTTC. The chain joins TRBV24-1 to TRBJ1-2; D unresolved. With 2 bases removed from V and 0 bases from J, the gap between germline ends came to 12 bases. The CDR3 totals 16 residues. Germline CDR1 reads KGHDR; CDR2 reads SFDVKD.

CDR3 in DNA: TGTGCCAGCAGTTTCCAGGGGCATAACACTGAAGCTTTCTTT. It codes for CASSFQGHNTEAFF. The chain combines TRBV12-3 or TRBV12-4 with TRBJ1-1; D is perhaps TRBD1 (6 bases). The CDR3 is 14 residues long. The ends were cut back, 3 bases at V and 2 bases at J, with 10 bases in the middle.

The chain links TRBV5-1 to TRBJ1-1, with 8 bases that match TRBD1. V shed 4 bases and J 4 bases; nucleotides not matched to a gene: 6. CDR1 is SGHRS, CDR2 YFSETQ, per germline. This CDR3 spans 14 amino acids. Here the CDR3 DNA reads TGCGCCAGCAGCCAGAAACAGGGGGTCACTGAAGCTTTCTTT. It specifies CASSQKQGVTEAFF.